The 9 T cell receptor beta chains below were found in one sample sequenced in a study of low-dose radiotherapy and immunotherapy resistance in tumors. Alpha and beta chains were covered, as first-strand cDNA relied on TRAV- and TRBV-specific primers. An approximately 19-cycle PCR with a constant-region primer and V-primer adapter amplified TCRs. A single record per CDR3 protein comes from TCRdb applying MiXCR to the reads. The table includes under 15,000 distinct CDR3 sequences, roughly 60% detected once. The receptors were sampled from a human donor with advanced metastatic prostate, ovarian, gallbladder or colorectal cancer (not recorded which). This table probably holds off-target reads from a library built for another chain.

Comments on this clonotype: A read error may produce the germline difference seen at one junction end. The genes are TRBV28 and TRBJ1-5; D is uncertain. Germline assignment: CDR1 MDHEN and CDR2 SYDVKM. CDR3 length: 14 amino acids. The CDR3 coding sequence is TGTGCCAGCAGATTATCGATAGGCAATCAGCCCCAGCATTTT. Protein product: CASRLSIGNQPQHF.

Here the CDR3 DNA reads TGTGCCAGCAGTTACGACGCAGGGTTGGAGACCCAGTACTTC. Amino acids: CASSYDAGLETQYF. This chain uses TRBV6-6 with TRBJ2-5; TRBD1 is a possible D gene (5 bases). Per germline, CDR1 MNHNY and CDR2 SVGAGI (reference sequence). Trimming removed 2 bases from V and 5 bases from J, with 12 bases in between. The CDR3 covers 14 residues.

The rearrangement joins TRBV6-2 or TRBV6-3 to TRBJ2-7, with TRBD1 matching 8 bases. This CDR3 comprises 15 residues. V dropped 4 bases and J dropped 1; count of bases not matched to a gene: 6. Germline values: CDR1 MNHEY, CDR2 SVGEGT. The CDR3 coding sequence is TGTGCCAGCAGTTTACAGGGGGGAAAGTCCTACGAGCAGTACTTC. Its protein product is CASSLQGGKSYEQYF.

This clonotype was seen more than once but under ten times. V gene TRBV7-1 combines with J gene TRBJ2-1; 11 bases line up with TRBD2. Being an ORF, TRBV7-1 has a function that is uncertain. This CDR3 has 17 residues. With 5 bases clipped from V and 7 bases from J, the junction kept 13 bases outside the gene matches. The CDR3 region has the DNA TGTGCCAGCAGCCTCCGGGGGGTAGCGGGAGGGCTTAATGAGCAGTTCTTC. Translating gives CASSLRGVAGGLNEQFF.

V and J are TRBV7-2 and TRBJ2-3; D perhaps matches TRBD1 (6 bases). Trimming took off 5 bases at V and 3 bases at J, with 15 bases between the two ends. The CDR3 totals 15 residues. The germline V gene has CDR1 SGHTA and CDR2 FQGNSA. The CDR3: CASSPLERGTDTQYF. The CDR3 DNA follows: TGTGCCAGCAGCCCCCTAGAGAGGGGGACAGATACGCAGTATTTT. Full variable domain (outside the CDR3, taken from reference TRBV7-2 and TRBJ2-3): GAGVSQSPSNKVTEKGKDVELRCDPISGHTALYWYRQSLGQGLEFLIYFQGNSAPDKSGLPSDRFSAERTGGSVSTLTIQRTQQEDSAVYLCASSPLERGTDTQYFGPGTRLTVL.

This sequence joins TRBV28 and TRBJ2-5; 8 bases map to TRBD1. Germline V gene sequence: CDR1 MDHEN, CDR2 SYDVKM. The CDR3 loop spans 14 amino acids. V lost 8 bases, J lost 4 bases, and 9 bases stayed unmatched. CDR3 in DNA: TGTGCCAGCCGCGACAGGGGTATGGGAGAGACCCAGTACTTC. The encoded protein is CASRDRGMGETQYF.

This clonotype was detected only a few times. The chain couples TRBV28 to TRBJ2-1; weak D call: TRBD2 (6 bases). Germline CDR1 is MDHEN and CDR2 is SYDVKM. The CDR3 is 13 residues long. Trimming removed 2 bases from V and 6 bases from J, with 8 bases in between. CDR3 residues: CASSLGLFNEQFF. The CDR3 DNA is TGTGCCAGCAGTTTAGGACTATTCAATGAGCAGTTCTTC.

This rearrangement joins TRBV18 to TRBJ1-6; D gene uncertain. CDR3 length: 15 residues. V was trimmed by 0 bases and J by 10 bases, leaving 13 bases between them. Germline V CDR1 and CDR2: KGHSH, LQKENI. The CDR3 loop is CASSPPFGLRSPLHF. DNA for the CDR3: TGTGCCAGCTCACCACCTTTCGGCTTGAGGTCACCCCTCCACTTT.

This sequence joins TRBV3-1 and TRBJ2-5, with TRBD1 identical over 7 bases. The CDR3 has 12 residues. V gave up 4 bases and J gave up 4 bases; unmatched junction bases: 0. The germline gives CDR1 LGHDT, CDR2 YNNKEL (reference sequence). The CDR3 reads CASSPGGETQYF. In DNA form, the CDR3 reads TGTGCCAGCAGCCCAGGGGGAGAGACCCAGTACTTC.